This TCR beta chain was obtained from a study of regulatory T cells in long-lasting Graves disease. Worth noting for this clonotype: What it binds is not known.

Stated time point: persistent/refractory GD, antithyroid drugs over 5 years with positive TRAb. From RNA extracted from PBMCs, the TCR library was made. Findings of the study overall: Persistent Graves' patients showed reduced TCR diversity versus newly diagnosed patients.

Both iRepertoire HTBI primers and Arm-PCR of CDR3 regions were used to build the TCR beta libraries. TCRdb re-called the multiplex PCR reads with MiXCR, one entry per CDR3 protein. The table records some 440,000 distinct CDR3 sequences, less than 25% of them present only once. The sample consisted of peripheral blood mononuclear cells (PBMCs), taken when the disease was refractory, from a patient treated with antithyroid drugs. This sequence originates from a female donor with Graves disease.

CDR3 protein: CASSYSYLRDTGELFF. CDR3 sequence (DNA): TGTGCCAGCAGTTACTCTTATCTCAGGGACACCGGGGAGCTGTTTTTT. This chain joins TRBV6-5 and TRBJ2-2, with TRBD1 as a possible D gene (5 bases). Per the germline V gene, CDR1 is MNHEY and CDR2 is SVGAGI. There are 16 residues in the CDR3. Trimming removed 0 bases from V and 3 bases from J, with 11 bases in between.